This T cell receptor (beta chain) originates from a study of tumor-infiltrating lymphocytes in primary liver carcinoma. On the study more broadly: Each of the growths was stage T1-T3 N0M0, extending roughly 4.2 to 11 cm across. Study results and caveats: The use of bulk unsorted samples meant that CD4+ and CD8+ repertoires were not compared.

Germline DNA was extracted alongside blood RNA, which was obtained from unsorted whole blood. A sample of approximately 4 milliliters of peripheral blood was taken before surgery. From around 520 ng of total RNA, TCR beta-specific cDNA was reverse-transcribed using a constant-region primer. TCR beta libraries came from three nested multiplex PCR rounds using slightly modified ARM-PCR. The two initial PCR rounds, nine to eleven cycles each, used TRBV1-TRBV30 forward and C-beta reverse primers. TCRdb recomputed calls from the multiplex PCR reads with MiXCR, one row per CDR3 protein. The sample records roughly 330,000 distinct CDR3 sequences, about 65% being singletons. Comments on this clonotype: Its antigen is undetermined. Compared with germline, one end of the junction differs, possibly owing to a read error.

The length of the CDR3 is 17 residues. Germline CDR1 SGHVS, CDR2 FNYEAQ. The sample was peripheral blood. The V call is TRBV7-6, the J call TRBJ2-1; tentatively, D is TRBD2 (6 bases). The receptor was isolated from a man between 35 and 55 years old with primary liver carcinoma and hepatitis B virus infection. Written as DNA, the CDR3 is TGTGCCAGCAGCCGCGAAACGGGAGACTTCCTCTACAATGAGCGGTTCTTC. This sequence encodes CASSRETGDFLYNERFF. The full variable domain, completed using reference TRBV7-6 and TRBJ2-1, is GAGVSQSPRYKVTKRGQDVALRCDPISGHVSLYWYRQALGQGPEFLTYFNYEAQQDKSGLPNDRFSAERPEGSISTLTIQRTEQRDSAMYRCASSRETGDFLYNERFFGPGTRLTVL.